This entry features one T cell receptor (beta chain) sequence. What it recognizes is unknown. Measured with immunoSEQ multiplex PCR; TCRdb has only the in-frame clones, and not every one. Of about 210,000 clones in the sample, roughly 94% were seen once. This sample stems from a study of T cell responses to AZD1222 COVID-19 vaccine. Whole-study results and caveats: Reports indicate that nearly half of spike-specific TCRs are directed at unmutated variant regions. Females outnumbered males among donors, who were mostly white British; clonal diversity was possibly underestimated. Only after the peak T cell response were repertoires sampled. Spike-specific TCR breadth and depth went up after people got two AZD1222 doses.

The CDR3 totals 14 residues. V was pared by 3 bases and J by 10 bases, with 6 bases of the junction left unmatched. Germline lookup yields CDR1 DFQATT and CDR2 SNEGSKA (reference sequence). This sequence was found in an adult who received the MenACWY meningococcal vaccine as a control. The chain uses TRBV20-1 and TRBJ2-1, with TRBD2 matching 13 bases. Sample: peripheral blood, taken 28 days after the second dose of the MenACWY control vaccine. The CDR3, as DNA: TGCAGTGCTAGTGTTGGACTAGCGGGAGACGAGCAGTTCTTC. This sequence encodes CSASVGLAGDEQFF.